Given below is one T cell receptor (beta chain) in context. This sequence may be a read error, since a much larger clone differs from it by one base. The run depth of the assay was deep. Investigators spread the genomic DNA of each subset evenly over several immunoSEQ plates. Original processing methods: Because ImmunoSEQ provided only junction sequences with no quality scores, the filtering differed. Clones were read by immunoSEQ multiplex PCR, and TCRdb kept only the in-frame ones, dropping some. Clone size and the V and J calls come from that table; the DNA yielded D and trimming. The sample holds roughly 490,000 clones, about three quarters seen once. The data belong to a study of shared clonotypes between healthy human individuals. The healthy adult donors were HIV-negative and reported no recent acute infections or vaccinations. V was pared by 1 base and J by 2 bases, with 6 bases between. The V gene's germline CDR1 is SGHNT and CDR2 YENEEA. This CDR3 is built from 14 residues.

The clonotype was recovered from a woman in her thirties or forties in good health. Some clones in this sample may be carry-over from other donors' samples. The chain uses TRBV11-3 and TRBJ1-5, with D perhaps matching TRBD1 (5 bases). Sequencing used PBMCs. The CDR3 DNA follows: TGTGCCAGCAGCTTAGGAGGGGGCAATCAGCCCCAGCATTTT. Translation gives CASSLGGGNQPQHF.